This T cell receptor (beta chain) came from a study of cytomegalovirus exposure and HLA in healthy donors. PCR amplification relied on 60 Vbeta primers (plus 13 Jbeta primers). Study processing details: An analysis that came later counted 77 million or so unique TCR beta chains, about 10 million shared. Clones were sequenced by immunoSEQ multiplex PCR, and TCRdb holds only the in-frame ones, with some missing. The V and J calls and clone size are taken from that table; D and trimming were inferred from the DNA. Here the sample spans about 130,000 clones, around 75% being singletons. Study results and caveats: Usually a TCR sequence was rare, but some public TCRs were found in many donors.

With regard to this clone: Its antigen is not known.

The CDR3 contains 12 residues. The origin of this receptor is a man aged 25 to 40 in good health and CMV-seronegative. Sequenced sample: PBMCs. V is TRBV21-1 and J is TRBJ2-7; the D call in the table, TRBD1, was not verified against the DNA. TRBV21-1 is shown as a pseudogene. The CDR3 bases are TGTGCCCGCCGGGACAGGACCTACGAGCAGTACTTC. This gives the protein CARRDRTYEQYF.